The 21 T cell receptor beta chains given below trace back to one sample, sequenced in a study of CD8 T cells in ankylosing spondylitis. TCRdb fed the 5' RACE reads into MiXCR, producing one record per CDR3 protein. The sample contains a few hundred thousand distinct CDR3 sequences, 8% of which appear only once. Broader study findings: What seemed typical of ankylosing spondylitis blood was a TCR beta motif built from roughly 8 highly homologous variants.

No cognate antigen is known for these TCRs. Sequenced sample: blood, either unsorted or a sorted T cell fraction (not recorded which). The receptors derive from a male donor with ankylosing spondylitis.

This clonotype was detected only a few times. V gene TRBV5-5 combines with J gene TRBJ1-1, with D perhaps matching TRBD1 (6 bases). There are 14 residues in the CDR3. V was cut by 2 bases and J by 6 bases, with 14 bases left in between. Germline V gives CDR1 SGHKS, CDR2 YYEKEE (reference sequence). The CDR3 sequence: CASSFQQGRAEAFF. The CDR3 bases are TGTGCCAGCAGCTTCCAACAGGGCAGGGCTGAAGCTTTCTTT.

In this sample, this clonotype turned up a few times. The gene calls are TRBV28 and TRBJ2-1, with no clear D. CDR1 MDHEN and CDR2 SYDVKM come from the germline V gene. The CDR3 contains 15 residues. Trimming took off 2 bases at V and 6 bases at J, with 14 bases between the two ends. The chain's CDR3 is CASSLAGPSGNEQFF. In DNA form, the CDR3 reads TGTGCCAGCAGTTTAGCCGGTCCTAGTGGCAATGAGCAGTTCTTC.

This chain links TRBV29-1 with TRBJ1-6; D is uncertain. CDR1 and CDR2 (germline): SQVTM, ANQGSEA. The germline V and J ends were trimmed by 5 bases and 0 bases, with 5 bases remaining between them. The CDR3 has 13 amino acids. The CDR3 DNA reads TGCAGCGTTCGGAGCTCCTATAATTCACCCCTCCACTTT. Translation: CSVRSSYNSPLHF.

The genes are TRBV7-3 and TRBJ2-1, with TRBD2 identical over 7 bases. This CDR3 contains 14 residues. Germline values: CDR1 SGHTA, CDR2 FQGTGA. V was pared by 2 bases and J by 6 bases, with 4 bases of the junction left unmatched. CDR3 nucleotides: TGTGCCAGCAGCTTATTGGGGGGGAGCAATGAGCAGTTCTTC. Its translation: CASSLLGGSNEQFF.

This clonotype was observed a few times. The chain carries TRBV9 and TRBJ2-5; the match to TRBD2 covers 10 bases. Germline V gene sequence: CDR1 SGDLS, CDR2 YYNGEE. CDR3 length: 16 residues. After removal of 0 bases from V and 5 bases from J, the junction contained 7 bases not matched to a gene. This CDR3 is CASSVGIAGGAETQYF. The CDR3 DNA follows: TGTGCCAGCAGCGTAGGGATAGCGGGAGGAGCCGAGACCCAGTACTTC.

The chain couples TRBV7-8 to TRBJ2-7; D possibly corresponds to TRBD1 (5 bases). This CDR3 has 16 amino acids. Trimming pared 2 bases from V and 7 bases from J, leaving 21 bases between. CDR1 and CDR2 from the germline V gene are SGHVS and FQNEAQ. The CDR3 DNA is TGTGCCAGCAGCTTAACTTCCGGCAGAATATCAGGGGAGCAGTACTTC. It is translated as CASSLTSGRISGEQYF.

This clonotype occurred many times. The J gene is TRBJ1-1, the V gene TRBV29-1, with D perhaps matching TRBD1 (5 bases). The CDR3 totals 14 residues. Per the germline V gene, CDR1 is SQVTM and CDR2 is ANQGSEA. The V gene lost 7 bases and the J gene lost 0 bases, with 15 bases spanning the gap. CDR3 bases: TGCAGCGCAAGGGACGGTGAGGTGAACACTGAAGCTTTCTTT. This codes for CSARDGEVNTEAFF. Drawing the rest from reference TRBV29-1 and TRBJ1-1, the complete variable domain is SAVISQKPSRDICQRGTSLTIQCQVDSQVTMMFWYRQQPGQSLTLIATANQGSEATYESGFVIDKFPISRPNLTFSTLTVSNMSPEDSSIYLCSARDGEVNTEAFFGQGTRLTVV.

This clonotype was observed a few times. V usage is TRBV7-2 and J usage is TRBJ2-7; D might be TRBD1 (6 bases). CDR1 SGHTA and CDR2 FQGNSA come from the germline V gene. The CDR3 spans 15 residues. V lost 1 base and J lost 4, with 14 bases in between. CDR3: CASSLEGTGPYEQYF. CDR3 DNA: TGTGCCAGCAGCTTAGAGGGTACAGGGCCTTACGAGCAGTACTTC.

This clonotype has just a few counts. The chain couples TRBV12-5 to TRBJ2-1; no reliable D call. The CDR3 length is 12 residues. V lost 2 bases and J lost 15, with 14 bases in between. Germline V gene lookup returns CDR1 LGHNT and CDR2 FRNRAP. CDR3 protein: CASGLPRGPWFF. The CDR3 DNA reads as TGTGCTAGTGGTTTGCCCCGCGGTCCCTGGTTCTTC.

This clonotype has ten or more counts. The chain joins TRBV29-1 to TRBJ2-3, with TRBD2 identical over 10 bases. CDR3 length: 15 residues. Per germline, CDR1 SQVTM and CDR2 ANQGSEA. The V gene end was trimmed by 6 bases and the J gene end by 0 bases; junction bases not matched to a gene: 6. Here the CDR3 reads CSVATSGQSTDTQYF. For the CDR3, the DNA is TGCAGCGTGGCGACTAGCGGGCAAAGCACAGATACGCAGTATTTT.

This clonotype was seen a handful of times. The J gene is TRBJ2-1, the V gene TRBV18; 8 bases map to TRBD1. The trim removed 4 bases at V and 5 bases at J, leaving 4 bases unmatched. CDR1 KGHSH and CDR2 LQKENI come from the germline V gene. The CDR3 totals 14 residues. In nucleotides, the CDR3 is TGTGCCAGCTCACTCGGGACAGGTCACAATGAGCAGTTCTTC. It yields the protein CASSLGTGHNEQFF.

The CDR3 loop is CASRGDFNNEQFF. The CDR3 nucleotides read TGTGCCAGTAGAGGGGACTTTAACAATGAGCAGTTCTTC. The chain carries TRBV19 and TRBJ2-1; D may be TRBD2 (6 bases). V was clipped by 6 bases and J by 5 bases, with 11 bases between them. CDR3 length: 13 amino acids. The germline V gene has CDR1 LNHDA and CDR2 SQIVND (reference sequence).

This clonotype was recorded at least ten times. CDR3 DNA: TGTGCCAGCTCACCAGTCGGGGACACTGAAGCTTTCTTT. Its protein is CASSPVGDTEAFF. V is TRBV18 and J is TRBJ1-1; D unclear. Germline V lookup: CDR1 KGHSH, CDR2 LQKENI. This CDR3 has 13 amino acids. The V and J ends lost 2 bases and 3 bases respectively, with 7 bases between them.

This clonotype was detected ten times or more. For the CDR3, the DNA is TGCGCCAGCAGCCAACCGGGTCTAGCGGGGGAGAGGAATGAGCAGTTCTTC. Amino acids: CASSQPGLAGERNEQFF. This chain uses TRBV4-1 with TRBJ2-1; 10 bases fit TRBD2. Germline CDR1 reads MGHRA; CDR2 reads YSYEKL. The trim removed 2 bases at V and 7 bases at J, leaving 11 bases unmatched. CDR3 length equals 17 residues.

This clonotype has at least ten counts. The chain combines TRBV14 with TRBJ1-3; D is unclear. The CDR3 totals 15 residues. Trimming pared 3 bases from V and 0 bases from J, leaving 9 bases between. Looked up from germline, CDR1 is SGHDN and CDR2 is FVKESK. The CDR3 DNA reads as TGTGCCAGCAGCCATTTCAGTTACTCTGGAAACACCATATATTTT. It encodes CASSHFSYSGNTIYF.

This clonotype came up many times. The chain is built from TRBV5-1 and TRBJ2-3; a possible D gene is TRBD1 (5 bases). The CDR3 runs to 14 residues. The V gene lost 3 bases and the J gene lost 5 bases, with 13 bases spanning the gap. Germline V gives CDR1 SGHRS, CDR2 YFSETQ. The CDR3 sequence is CASSSLGAEDTQYF. CDR3 nucleotide sequence: TGCGCCAGCAGCTCTCTAGGGGCTGAAGATACGCAGTATTTT. Filled out from reference TRBV5-1 and TRBJ2-3, the complete variable domain reads KAGVTQTPRYLIKTRGQQVTLSCSPISGHRSVSWYQQTPGQGLQFLFEYFSETQRNKGNFPGRFSGRQFSNSRSEMNVSTLELGDSALYLCASSSLGAEDTQYFGPGTRLTVL.

This clonotype was counted ten times or more. The CDR3 bases are TGCGCCAGCAGCCCTGACTTCGATGAGCAGTTCTTC. Translated: CASSPDFDEQFF. The rearrangement uses TRBV4-1 and TRBJ2-1, with no clear D. The V gene lost 4 bases and the J gene lost 8 bases, with 9 bases spanning the gap. The CDR3 is 12 residues long. From germline, CDR1 is MGHRA and CDR2 YSYEKL.

At least ten counts were recorded for this clonotype. The chain combines TRBV6-5 with TRBJ1-1, with D perhaps matching TRBD1 (5 bases). Germline CDR1 is MNHEY and CDR2 is SVGAGI. The CDR3 has 14 residues. Trimming shortened V by 3 bases and J by 0 bases, and 8 bases separated the two germline ends. CDR3 sequence (DNA): TGTGCCAGCAGTTATGGGGCGCTGAACACTGAAGCTTTCTTT. It encodes CASSYGALNTEAFF.

The gene calls are TRBV6-1 and TRBJ1-5; D perhaps matches TRBD1 (6 bases). This CDR3 has 17 amino acids. CDR1 is MNHNS and CDR2 is SASEGT in the germline V gene. V lost 1 base to trimming and J lost 2 bases, with 15 bases between them. The CDR3 protein is CASSEGTAIIGNQPQHF. CDR3 in DNA: TGTGCCAGCAGTGAAGGGACAGCAATTATTGGCAATCAGCCCCAGCATTTT.

This clonotype was observed a few times. V gene TRBV6-5 combines with J gene TRBJ1-2; tentative D call: TRBD1 (5 bases). This CDR3 is built from 14 residues. V lost 0 bases to trimming and J lost 4 bases, with 9 bases between them. Germline V gene data show CDR1 as MNHEY and CDR2 as SVGAGI. The chain's CDR3 is CASSYSRGSYGYTF. The CDR3 DNA sequence: TGTGCCAGCAGTTACTCTCGGGGGAGCTATGGCTACACCTTC.

This clonotype was observed a handful of times. The gene calls are TRBV4-1 and TRBJ2-6; no firm D call. The CDR3 extends over 17 amino acids. Trimming stripped 3 bases from V and 0 bases from J, with 12 bases between. The germline V gene has CDR1 MGHRA and CDR2 YSYEKL. The CDR3 nucleotides read TGCGCCAGCAGCCATGGGGTCATTAGCTCTGGGGCCAACGTCCTGACTTTC. Amino acid sequence: CASSHGVISSGANVLTF.